The entry below gives a single TCR beta chain sequence along with its context. Its antigen is not known. This sample stems from a study of T cells in localized non-small cell lung cancer. Study observations and caveats: In adjacent lung, a median roughly 60 of the top 100 tumor clones were found.

Method: immunoSEQ multiplex PCR; TCRdb's copy keeps in-frame clones and lacks some. The table shows around 54,000 clones, with 75% to 90% occurring only once. This CDR3 is 17 amino acids long. The J segment lost 5 bases and the V segment lost 2 bases, leaving 7 bases of the junction unmatched. CDR1 and CDR2 from the germline V gene are MGHRA and YSYEKL. The chain is built from TRBV4-1 and TRBJ2-1; TRBD2 matches 12 bases. Material: peripheral blood, obtained before any cancer treatment. The receptor was isolated from a male donor at least 60 years old with stage III squamous cell lung carcinoma. As DNA, the CDR3 is TGCGCCAGCAGCCAAAGGGCTAGCGGGAGGGGCGACAATGAGCAGTTCTTC. Encoded protein: CASSQRASGRGDNEQFF.